This is a list of T cell receptor beta chains from one sample in a study of early T cells in non-severe SARS-CoV-2 infection. TCRdb reprocessed the 5' RACE reads via MiXCR and lists one record per CDR3 protein. The sample lists 69,000 or so distinct CDR3 sequences, 4% to 6% seen once, with 3% to 4% in the top ten. Sequenced material: whole blood, taken at baseline. The receptors shown here come from an adult who was a healthcare worker with PCR-confirmed SARS-CoV-2 infection or an uninfected control (not recorded which). The donor label of this sample is uncertain. Both conserved end residues are part of each CDR3. The D gene is left open where the match is weak. Size is stated for part of the rows, as once, few or many counts, or as a class when the clone is expanded.

J gene	D gene	clone size	V gene	CDR3 DNA	CDR3 protein
TRBJ2-1	NA	NA	TRBV2	TGTGCCAGCAGTACTCGTAAGGGCTGGAGCAATGAGCAGTTCTTC	CASSTRKGWSNEQFF
TRBJ2-3	NA	many	TRBV6-5	TGTGCCAGCAGTTACTCTGGAGCCACAGATACGCAGTATTTT	CASSYSGATDTQYF
TRBJ1-2	NA	NA	TRBV28	TGTGCCAGCAGCCAGTATGGCTACACCTTC	CASSQYGYTF
TRBJ1-2	NA	few	TRBV15	TGTGCCACCAGCAGAGATCGGCTCTCAACGGATATAGGCTACACCTTC	CATSRDRLSTDIGYTF
TRBJ1-6	NA	few	TRBV28	TGTGCCAGCACTATTCGGGGGAATTCACCCCTCCACTTT	CASTIRGNSPLHF
TRBJ2-2	NA	many	TRBV2	TGTGCCAGCAGGGCGGGACCGAACACCGGGGAGCTGTTTTTT	CASRAGPNTGELFF
TRBJ1-1	TRBD1	many	TRBV10-3	TGTGCCATCAGGGACAGGGATGCCTCTGAAGCTTTCTTT	CAIRDRDASEAFF
TRBJ1-5	TRBD1	many	TRBV4-3	TGCGCCAGCAGCCACAGGACAGGGGATCAGCCCCAGCATTTT	CASSHRTGDQPQHF
TRBJ1-2	TRBD1	NA	TRBV4-1	TGCGCCAGCAGCCATAACAACAGGGGGCGCGTTGGCTACACCTTC	CASSHNNRGRVGYTF
TRBJ1-4	TRBD1	NA	TRBV4-2	TGTGCCAGCAGCCAAGGGGGGACAGGGCTAGAAAAACTGTTTTTT	CASSQGGTGLEKLFF
TRBJ2-7	TRBD1	many	TRBV7-9	TGTGCCAGCAGCTTAGAGGGGGCCTACTACGAGCAGTACTTC	CASSLEGAYYEQYF
TRBJ1-2	NA	few	TRBV6-5	TGTGCCAGCGGGATGTTGGGGGGCATCAACTATGGCTACACCTTC	CASGMLGGINYGYTF
TRBJ1-1	NA	many	TRBV11-2	TGTGCCAGCAGGTTAAACGGGGGATTTGGCACTGAAGCTTTCTTT	CASRLNGGFGTEAFF
TRBJ2-3	TRBD2	medium-sized	TRBV6-4	TGTGCCAGCAGTCTAGCGGGGGGGCCTACAGATACGCAGTATTTT	CASSLAGGPTDTQYF
TRBJ2-1	TRBD2	NA	TRBV6-6	TGTGCCAGCAGCCCTAGCGGGGGGGCAGGAGAGCAATTCTTC	CASSPSGGAGEQFF
TRBJ2-5	TRBD2	many	TRBV7-7	TGTGCTAGCAGCTTGGGACTAGCGGGGGTCCAAGAGACCCAGTACTTC	CASSLGLAGVQETQYF
TRBJ2-7	NA	NA	TRBV2	TGTGCCAGCAGATTCCAGGGGGGGAGCTACGAGCAGTACTTC	CASRFQGGSYEQYF
TRBJ2-7	NA	few	TRBV5-6	TGTGCCAGCAGCTCCGTCGGGGGTGACGAGCAGTACTTC	CASSSVGGDEQYF
TRBJ2-7	NA	few	TRBV21-1	TGTGCCAGCAGCAAAGGACCCTGGAGCTCCTACGAGCAGTACTTC	CASSKGPWSSYEQYF
TRBJ1-4	TRBD1	many	TRBV6-1	TGTGCCAGCAGTGTCGCGACAGGGTCGCAGGAAAAACTGTTTTTT	CASSVATGSQEKLFF
TRBJ2-1	NA	many	TRBV7-2	TGTGCCAGCAGCTTGGACTACAATGAGCAGTTCTTC	CASSLDYNEQFF
TRBJ2-2	NA	few	TRBV12-3/TRBV12-4	TGTGCCACCAGCATGAACACCGGGGAGCTGTTTTTT	CATSMNTGELFF
TRBJ2-7	NA	NA	TRBV28	TGTGCCAGCAGTTTATGGGCCGGCACCTCGGGGGGCGCTGGGCAGTACTTC	CASSLWAGTSGGAGQYF
TRBJ2-1	TRBD2	many	TRBV20-1	TGCAGTGCTAGAGGGTCTAGCGGGGGGCCCAATGAGCAGTTCTTC	CSARGSSGGPNEQFF
TRBJ1-4	NA	many	TRBV20-1	TGCAGTGCCGCAGTCCCACCGCTTAGTGAAAAACTGTTTTTT	CSAAVPPLSEKLFF
TRBJ2-5	NA	many	TRBV20-1	TGCAGTGCTAGAGAGGAGACTTTAGGGAAGACCCAGTACTTC	CSAREETLGKTQYF
TRBJ2-5	NA	NA	TRBV28	TGTGCCAGCAGTTTATCGACGCACCCCGGGACGACCCAGTACTTC	CASSLSTHPGTTQYF
TRBJ1-1	NA	NA	TRBV30	TGTGCCTGGAGTACTACAGGGCGCACTGAAGCTTTCTTT	CAWSTTGRTEAFF
TRBJ1-1	TRBD1	many	TRBV5-1	TGCGCCAGCAGCAGAGGACAGGGGGCGGGATTTAACACTGAAGCTTTCTTT	CASSRGQGAGFNTEAFF
TRBJ2-7	NA	many	TRBV29-1	TGCAGCGTTGGAGGGGGTTCATACGAGCAGTACTTC	CSVGGGSYEQYF
TRBJ2-5	NA	many	TRBV6-2/TRBV6-3	TGTGCCAGCAGTTACGTAAGAACAAGAGAGACCCAGTACTTC	CASSYVRTRETQYF
TRBJ1-2	NA	many	TRBV7-2	TGTGCCAGCAGCTTAACTCCGGGACGGCTTATCATTAACTATGGCTACACCTTC	CASSLTPGRLIINYGYTF
TRBJ1-5	NA	many	TRBV18	TGTGCCAGCTCACCATCAGGGTCTAATAGCAATCAGCCCCAGCATTTT	CASSPSGSNSNQPQHF
TRBJ1-4	NA	few	TRBV7-6	TGTGCCAGCAGCTTAGAACCAGGATATAATGAAAAACTGTTTTTT	CASSLEPGYNEKLFF
TRBJ2-1	NA	many	TRBV11-2	TGTGCCAGCAGCTCTGGGGGGCGGAATGAGCAGTTCTTC	CASSSGGRNEQFF
TRBJ2-7	NA	NA	TRBV11-2	TGTGCCAGCACTCTGGGCCTCGAACCCTACGAGCAGTACTTC	CASTLGLEPYEQYF
TRBJ2-6	NA	many	TRBV24-1	TGTGCCACCAGTCCTTGGGGGGCCAACGTCCTGACTTTC	CATSPWGANVLTF
TRBJ2-3	NA	many	TRBV19	TGTGCCAGTAGTATTCCTGTCGCTAGCACAGATACGCAGTATTTT	CASSIPVASTDTQYF
TRBJ1-2	NA	many	TRBV10-2	TGCGCCAGCAGACCGGGACCGAACCCCTATGGCTACACCTTC	CASRPGPNPYGYTF
TRBJ2-5	TRBD1	NA	TRBV6-6	TGTGCCAGCAGTAACCGAGGGGGCCTTGAGACCCAGTACTTC	CASSNRGGLETQYF
TRBJ1-3	NA	few	TRBV7-2	TGTGCCAGCAGTAGGGAGGTGGTCTCTGGAAACACCATATATTTT	CASSREVVSGNTIYF
TRBJ2-2	NA	few	TRBV5-1	TGCGCCAGCAGCCCCCCCACAGGGAACACCGGGGAGCTGTTTTTT	CASSPPTGNTGELFF
TRBJ2-1	TRBD2	NA	TRBV5-1	TGCGCCAGCAGCTTGGGGACTAGCGGGGGGACCAATGAGCAGTTCTTC	CASSLGTSGGTNEQFF
TRBJ1-5	NA	many	TRBV7-2	TGTGCCAGCAGCTTAGGGACAATCATTTATAGCAATCAGCCCCAGCATTTT	CASSLGTIIYSNQPQHF
TRBJ2-2	NA	few	TRBV25-1	TGTGCCAGCAGGGAGAACACCGGGGAGCTGTTTTTT	CASRENTGELFF
TRBJ2-7	NA	NA	TRBV20-1	TGCAGTGCTAGAGATCTACTGTTATACGAGCAGTACTTC	CSARDLLLYEQYF
TRBJ2-7	NA	many	TRBV5-1	TGCGCCAGCAGACAGGACTCCTACGAGCAGTACTTC	CASRQDSYEQYF
TRBJ2-3	TRBD2	NA	TRBV4-2	TGTGCCAGCAGCCCCCTCAGCGGGGGGCCTAGCACAGATACGCAGTATTTT	CASSPLSGGPSTDTQYF
TRBJ2-1	NA	few	TRBV7-3	TGTGCCAGCAGCTCGCCTCTTGGGGACTCCTACAATGAGCAGTTCTTC	CASSSPLGDSYNEQFF
TRBJ2-1	NA	NA	TRBV6-2/TRBV6-3	TGTGCCAGCAGTTACAGGGGGGGTCGGAAGGATGAGCAGTTCTTC	CASSYRGGRKDEQFF
TRBJ1-5	TRBD1	NA	TRBV5-5	TGTGCCAGCAGCTTGCTGGGACAGGCGACCTCGCCCCAGCATTTT	CASSLLGQATSPQHF
TRBJ2-1	NA	few	TRBV29-1	TGCAGCGAACAGGGTTTTCCTGTGGATGAGCAGTTCTTC	CSEQGFPVDEQFF
TRBJ2-7	NA	few	TRBV10-3	TGTGCCATGAAAGGGGTAGGAACCTACGAGCAGTACTTC	CAMKGVGTYEQYF
TRBJ1-1	TRBD1	many	TRBV5-1	TGCGCCAGCAGCTTGCCACGGGGACAGGCGAACACTGAAGCTTTCTTT	CASSLPRGQANTEAFF
TRBJ1-1	NA	few	TRBV5-8	TGTGCCAGCAGCTTGCAGCCGAACACTGAAGCTTTCTTT	CASSLQPNTEAFF
TRBJ2-7	NA	many	TRBV14	TGTGCCAGCAGCCTTAAGCAATTCTTCTACGAGCAGTACTTC	CASSLKQFFYEQYF
TRBJ2-5	NA	NA	TRBV7-2	TGTGCCAGCAGCAAGATGAGGGGCAGAGAGACCCAGTACTTC	CASSKMRGRETQYF
TRBJ2-4	NA	few	TRBV30	TGTGCCTCCTCTGGAGGGGCTTCTAACATTCAGTACTTC	CASSGGASNIQYF